This T cell receptor beta chain was recovered during a study of T cells after yellow fever vaccination. The germline gives CDR1 DFQATT, CDR2 SNEGSKA (reference sequence). There are 15 residues in the CDR3. The J segment lost 7 bases and the V segment lost 6 bases, leaving 6 bases of the junction unmatched. From the 5' RACE reads, TCRdb called clonotypes with MiXCR, one entry per CDR3 protein. The data contain 300,000 or so distinct CDR3 sequences, 6.8% of them singletons. This clonotype was picked up a small number of times. The TCR sequence derives from a man aged 18 to 30 who received the YFV17D yellow fever vaccine. This material consisted of PBMCs, taken approximately 47 days after the first yellow fever vaccination. This chain connects TRBV20-1 to TRBJ2-1; 16 bases line up with TRBD2. The CDR3 region is CSAEKGLAGGNEQFF. In nucleotides, the CDR3 is TGCAGTGCCGAAAAGGGACTAGCGGGGGGGAATGAGCAGTTCTTC.